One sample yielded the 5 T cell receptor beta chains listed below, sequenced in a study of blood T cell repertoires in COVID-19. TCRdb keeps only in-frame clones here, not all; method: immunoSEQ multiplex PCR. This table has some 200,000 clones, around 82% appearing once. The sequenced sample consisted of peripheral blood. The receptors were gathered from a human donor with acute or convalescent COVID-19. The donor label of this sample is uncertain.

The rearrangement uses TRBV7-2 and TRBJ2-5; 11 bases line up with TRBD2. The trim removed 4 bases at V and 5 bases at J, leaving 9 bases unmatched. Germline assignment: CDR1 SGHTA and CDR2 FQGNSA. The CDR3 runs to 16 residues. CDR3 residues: CASSYAYLAGGETQYF. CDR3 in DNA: TGTGCCAGCAGCTACGCTTACTTAGCGGGAGGGGAGACCCAGTACTTC. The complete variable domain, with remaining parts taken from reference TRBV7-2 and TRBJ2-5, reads GAGVSQSPSNKVTEKGKDVELRCDPISGHTALYWYRQSLGQGLEFLIYFQGNSAPDKSGLPSDRFSAERTGGSVSTLTIQRTQQEDSAVYLCASSYAYLAGGETQYFGPGTRLLVL.

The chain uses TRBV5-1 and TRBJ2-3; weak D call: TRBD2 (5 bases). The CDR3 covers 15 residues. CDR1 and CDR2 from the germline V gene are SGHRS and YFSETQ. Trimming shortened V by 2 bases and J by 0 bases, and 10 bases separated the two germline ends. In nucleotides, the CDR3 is TGCGCCAGCAGCTTCGCCCCGGGGAGCACAGATACGCAGTATTTT. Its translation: CASSFAPGSTDTQYF.

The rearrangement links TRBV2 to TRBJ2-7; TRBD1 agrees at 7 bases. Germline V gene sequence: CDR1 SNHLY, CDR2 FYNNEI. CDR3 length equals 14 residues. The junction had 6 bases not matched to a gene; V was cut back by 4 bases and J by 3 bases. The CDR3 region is CASSGRQGRYEQYF. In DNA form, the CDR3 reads TGTGCCAGCAGTGGTCGACAGGGACGCTACGAGCAGTACTTC.

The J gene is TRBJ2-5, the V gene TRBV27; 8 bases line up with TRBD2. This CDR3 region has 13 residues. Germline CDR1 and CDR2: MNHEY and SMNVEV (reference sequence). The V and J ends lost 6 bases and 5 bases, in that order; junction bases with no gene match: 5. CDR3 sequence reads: CASRRLARETQYF. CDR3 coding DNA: TGTGCCAGCAGAAGACTAGCGAGGGAGACCCAGTACTTC.

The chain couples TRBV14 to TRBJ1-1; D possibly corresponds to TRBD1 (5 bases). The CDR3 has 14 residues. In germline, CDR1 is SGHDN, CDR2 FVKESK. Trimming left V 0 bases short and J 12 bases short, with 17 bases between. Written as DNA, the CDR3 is TGTGCCAGCAGCCAAGATGTCCAGGGTCTTGCGTCTTTCTTT. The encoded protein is CASSQDVQGLASFF.